Listed below are T cell receptor beta chains from one sample, sequenced in a study of cytotoxic CD8 clonotypes in ibrutinib-treated CLL. Measured with immunoSEQ multiplex PCR; TCRdb has only the in-frame clones, and not every one. The sample carries approximately 190,000 clones, approximately 70% recorded once. The sequencing used PBMCs, collected after 12 months of ibrutinib treatment. The receptors here all came from a human donor with chronic lymphocytic leukemia. Both conserved end residues are part of each CDR3. D genes are given only for firm matches.

v_call: TRBV28
cdr3_length: 16
j_call: TRBJ1-4
d_call: -
cdr3_aa: CASSLLKGPVGGKLFF

v_call: TRBV2
cdr3_length: 15
j_call: TRBJ2-7
d_call: -
cdr3_aa: CASSAPTGTDYEQYF

v_call: TRBV4-2
cdr3_length: 14
j_call: TRBJ1-1
d_call: -
cdr3_aa: CASSQTGMNTEAFF

v_call: TRBV30
cdr3_length: 17
j_call: TRBJ2-1
d_call: -
cdr3_aa: CAWKGVRGRGPYNEQFF

v_call: TRBV6-5
cdr3_length: 15
j_call: TRBJ2-1
d_call: -
cdr3_aa: CASSYAMFGYNEQFF

v_call: TRBV11-2
cdr3_length: 13
j_call: TRBJ1-5
d_call: TRBD1
cdr3_aa: CASSSGQGGPQHF

v_call: TRBV30
cdr3_length: 15
j_call: TRBJ1-4
d_call: TRBD1
cdr3_aa: CAWSGQGAANEKLFF

v_call: TRBV19
cdr3_length: 19
j_call: TRBJ2-1
d_call: TRBD2
cdr3_aa: CASSSPSGSSYFFGNEQFF

v_call: TRBV19
cdr3_length: 15
j_call: TRBJ2-6
d_call: -
cdr3_aa: CASSIGGPGANVLTF

v_call: TRBV9
cdr3_length: 14
j_call: TRBJ2-2
d_call: -
cdr3_aa: CASKGGGNTGELFF

v_call: TRBV6-5
cdr3_length: 15
j_call: TRBJ2-7
d_call: -
cdr3_aa: CASSYRAGRSYEQYF

v_call: TRBV6-5
cdr3_length: 15
j_call: TRBJ1-3
d_call: -
cdr3_aa: CASSFTREPGNTIYF

v_call: TRBV5-1
cdr3_length: 15
j_call: TRBJ2-2
d_call: -
cdr3_aa: CASSGRTRNTGELFF

v_call: TRBV7-7
cdr3_length: 15
j_call: TRBJ2-1
d_call: -
cdr3_aa: CASSTRPGAGNEQFF

v_call: TRBV4-3
cdr3_length: 16
j_call: TRBJ2-3
d_call: TRBD2
cdr3_aa: CASSQSIAGGQDTQYF

v_call: TRBV30
cdr3_length: 12
j_call: TRBJ1-1
d_call: -
cdr3_aa: CAFSIRDTEAFF

v_call: TRBV6-5
cdr3_length: 14
j_call: TRBJ2-7
d_call: -
cdr3_aa: CASSYDGTSYEQYF

v_call: TRBV30
cdr3_length: 16
j_call: TRBJ1-1
d_call: -
cdr3_aa: CAWSVQAGTLGTEAFF